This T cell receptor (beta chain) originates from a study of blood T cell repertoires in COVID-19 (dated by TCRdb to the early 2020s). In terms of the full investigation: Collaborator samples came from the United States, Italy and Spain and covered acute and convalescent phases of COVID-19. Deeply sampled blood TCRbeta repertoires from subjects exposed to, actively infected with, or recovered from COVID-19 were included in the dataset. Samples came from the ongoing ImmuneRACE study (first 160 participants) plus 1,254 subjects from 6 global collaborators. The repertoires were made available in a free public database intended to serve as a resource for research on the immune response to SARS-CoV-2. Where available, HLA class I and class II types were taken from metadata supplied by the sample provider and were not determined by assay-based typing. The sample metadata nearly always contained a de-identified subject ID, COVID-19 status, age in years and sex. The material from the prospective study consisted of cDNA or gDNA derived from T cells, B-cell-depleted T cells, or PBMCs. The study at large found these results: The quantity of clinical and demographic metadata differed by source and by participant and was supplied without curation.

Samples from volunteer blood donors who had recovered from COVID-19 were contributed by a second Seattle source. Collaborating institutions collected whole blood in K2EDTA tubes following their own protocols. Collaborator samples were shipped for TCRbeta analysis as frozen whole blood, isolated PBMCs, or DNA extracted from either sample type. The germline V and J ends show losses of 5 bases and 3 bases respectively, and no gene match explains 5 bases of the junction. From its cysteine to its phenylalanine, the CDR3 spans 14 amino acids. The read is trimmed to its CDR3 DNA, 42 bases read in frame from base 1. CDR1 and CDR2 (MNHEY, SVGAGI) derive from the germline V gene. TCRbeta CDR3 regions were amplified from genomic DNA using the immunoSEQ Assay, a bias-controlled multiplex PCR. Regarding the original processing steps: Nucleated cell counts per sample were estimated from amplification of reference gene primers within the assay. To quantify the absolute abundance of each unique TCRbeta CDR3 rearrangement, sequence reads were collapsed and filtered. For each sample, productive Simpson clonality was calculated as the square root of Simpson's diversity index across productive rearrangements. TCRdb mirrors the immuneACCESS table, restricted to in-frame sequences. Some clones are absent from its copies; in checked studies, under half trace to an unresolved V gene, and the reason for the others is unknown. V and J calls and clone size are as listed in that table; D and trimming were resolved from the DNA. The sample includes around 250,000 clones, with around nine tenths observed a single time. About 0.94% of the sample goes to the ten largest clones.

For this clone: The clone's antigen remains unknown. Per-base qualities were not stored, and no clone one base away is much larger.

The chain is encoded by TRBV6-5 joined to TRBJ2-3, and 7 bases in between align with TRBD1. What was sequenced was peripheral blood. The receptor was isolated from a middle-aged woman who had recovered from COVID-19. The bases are TGTGCCAGCAGTAAGGGACAGAGTACAGATACGCAGTATTTT. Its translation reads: CASSKGQSTDTQYF.